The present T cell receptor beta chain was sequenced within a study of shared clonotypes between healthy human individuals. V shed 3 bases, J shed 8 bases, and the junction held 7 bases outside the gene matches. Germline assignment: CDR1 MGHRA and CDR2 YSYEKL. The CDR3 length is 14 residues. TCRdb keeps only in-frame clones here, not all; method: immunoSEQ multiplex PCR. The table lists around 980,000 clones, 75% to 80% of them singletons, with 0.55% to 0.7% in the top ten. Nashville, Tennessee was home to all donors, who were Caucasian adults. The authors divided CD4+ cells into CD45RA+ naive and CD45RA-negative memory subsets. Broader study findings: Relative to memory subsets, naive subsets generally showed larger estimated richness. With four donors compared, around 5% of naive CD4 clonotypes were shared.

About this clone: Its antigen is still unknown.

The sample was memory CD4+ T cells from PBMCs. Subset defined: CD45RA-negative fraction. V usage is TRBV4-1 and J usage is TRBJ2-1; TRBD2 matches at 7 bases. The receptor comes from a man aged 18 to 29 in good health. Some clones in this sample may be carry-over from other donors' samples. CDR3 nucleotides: TGCGCCAGCAGCCAGGGACTCGCGGGAGATGAGCAGTTCTTC. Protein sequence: CASSQGLAGDEQFF.